The 16 T cell receptor beta chains below were found in one sample sequenced in a study of blood T cell repertoires in COVID-19. The assay was immunoSEQ multiplex PCR, and TCRdb's table has in-frame clones only and misses some. Of 110,000 to 150,000 clones in the sample, around four fifths were seen once. The specimen was PBMCs or T cells enriched from blood (not recorded which). These receptors all come from a woman in her 40s who had recovered from COVID-19.

The CDR3 region has the DNA TGCGCCAGCAGCCAATTCGGGGGGGCGAACACCGGGGAGCTGTTTTTT. The encoded protein is CASSQFGGANTGELFF. The chain has TRBV4-1 and TRBJ2-2; 8 nucleotides agree with TRBD2. The CDR3 sequence is 16 residues long. Germline lookup yields CDR1 MGHRA and CDR2 YSYEKL. V shed 2 bases and J 0 bases; nucleotides not matched to a gene: 2.

Comments on this clone: Other DNA sequences of this sample code for an identical CDR3. The chain recombines TRBV20-1 with TRBJ2-2, with D possibly matching TRBD2 (6 bases). V gave up 3 bases and J gave up 0 bases, with 8 bases separating them. Germline V gives CDR1 DFQATT, CDR2 SNEGSKA (reference sequence). The CDR3 sequence is 14 residues long. CDR3 protein: CSASSGANTGELFF. The CDR3, as DNA: TGCAGTGCTAGTTCGGGGGCGAACACCGGGGAGCTGTTTTTT.

This chain connects TRBV5-4 to TRBJ1-1; D gene uncertain. CDR3 size: 12 residues. Germline-derived CDR1 and CDR2 are SGHNT and YYREEE (reference sequence). The V gene lost 2 bases and the J gene lost 8 bases, with 10 bases spanning the gap. The DNA for the CDR3 is TGTGCCAGCAGCTTTTCAGGCAGGGAAGCTTTCTTT. The encoded protein is CASSFSGREAFF.

V usage is TRBV2 and J usage is TRBJ1-2; a possible D gene is TRBD1 (6 bases). The CDR3 is 15 residues long. Germline assignment: CDR1 SNHLY and CDR2 FYNNEI. The ends were cut back, 6 bases at V and 8 bases at J, with 22 bases in the middle. The CDR3 bases are TGTGCCAGCAGCATGGACAGACCATCTATGGAGGGCTACACCTTC. Protein sequence: CASSMDRPSMEGYTF. Drawing the rest from reference TRBV2 and TRBJ1-2, the complete variable domain is EPEVTQTPSHQVTQMGQEVILRCVPISNHLYFYWYRQILGQKVEFLVSFYNNEISEKSEIFDDQFSVERPDGSNFTLKIRSTKLEDSAMYFCASSMDRPSMEGYTFGSGTRLTVV.

The V gene is TRBV19, the J gene TRBJ1-1; D is unresolved. Germline V lookup: CDR1 LNHDA, CDR2 SQIVND (reference sequence). Deletions cut 3 bases from V and 1 base from J, with 6 bases between. This CDR3 is built from 13 residues. The CDR3 DNA is TGTGCCAGTAGTATTCGAGAGAACACTGAAGCTTTCTTT. This codes for CASSIRENTEAFF.

The V and J genes are TRBV7-9 and TRBJ2-3; 7 bases are shared with TRBD1. The CDR3 is made up of 15 amino acids. The junction had 3 bases not matched to a gene; V was cut back by 3 bases and J by 0 bases. Germline V lookup: CDR1 SEHNR, CDR2 FQNEAQ (reference sequence). The CDR3 nucleotides read TGTGCCAGCAGCTTGGGGGACAGTAGCACAGATACGCAGTATTTT. It translates to CASSLGDSSTDTQYF.

V usage is TRBV5-1 and J usage is TRBJ2-4, with 7 nucleotides matching TRBD1. The germline V gene has CDR1 SGHRS and CDR2 YFSETQ. Unmatched junction bases numbered 7, after V lost 4 bases and J lost 0 bases. The CDR3 totals 16 residues. The CDR3 is CASSEGQTLAKNIQYF. The CDR3 coding sequence is TGCGCCAGCAGCGAGGGACAGACACTAGCCAAAAACATTCAGTACTTC.

The rearrangement uses TRBV4-1 and TRBJ1-1, with 8 bases aligning to TRBD1. V gave up 1 base and J gave up 4 bases; unmatched junction bases: 5. There are 15 residues in the CDR3. Germline V gives CDR1 MGHRA, CDR2 YSYEKL. CDR3 nucleotide sequence: TGCGCCAGCAGCCAAGCTGCAGGGGGCATCACTGAAGCTTTCTTT. The encoded protein is CASSQAAGGITEAFF.

The rearrangement joins TRBV6-1 to TRBJ1-5; the D gene is possibly TRBD1 (6 bases). V was cut by 3 bases and J by 0 bases, with 15 bases left in between. Germline assignment: CDR1 MNHNS and CDR2 SASEGT. The length of the CDR3 is 17 residues. CDR3 sequence (DNA): TGTGCCAGCAGTGAGAGGGCAGGGGCCCATAGCAATCAGCCCCAGCATTTT. The encoded protein is CASSERAGAHSNQPQHF.

This clone was counted a single time. V gene TRBV2 combines with J gene TRBJ2-7, with a tentative D call TRBD2 (6 bases). CDR3 length equals 14 residues. Germline CDR1 is SNHLY and CDR2 is FYNNEI. V was clipped by 1 base and J by 3 bases, with 10 bases between them. The CDR3 sequence is CASSEVAVGYEQYF. In nucleotides, the CDR3 is TGTGCCAGCAGTGAAGTAGCGGTGGGCTACGAGCAGTACTTC.

The genes are TRBV30 and TRBJ2-7; 7 bases agree with TRBD1. The CDR3 has 13 amino acids. Germline V gene sequence: CDR1 GTSNPN, CDR2 SVGIG (reference sequence). Unmatched junction bases numbered 7, after V lost 5 bases and J lost 3 bases. As DNA, the CDR3 is TGTGCCTGGTTCCGGGACAGCTTCTACGAGCAGTACTTC. Its protein product is CAWFRDSFYEQYF.

V and J are TRBV3-1 (or the pseudogene TRBV3-2) and TRBJ1-1, with 7 nucleotides matching TRBD1. The CDR3 consists of 16 residues. Germline CDR1 LGHDT, CDR2 YNNKEL (reference sequence). V trimming: 0 bases; J trimming: 1 base; junction bases outside the gene matches: 5. The CDR3 loop reads CASSQDPGTANTEAFF. DNA of the CDR3: TGTGCCAGCAGCCAAGACCCTGGGACAGCGAACACTGAAGCTTTCTTT.

The chain has TRBV7-8 and TRBJ1-6, with D possibly matching TRBD1 (6 bases). From germline, CDR1 is SGHVS and CDR2 FQNEAQ. V lost 1 base and J lost 2, with 6 bases in between. The CDR3 length is 15 residues. This CDR3 reads CASSLGQAYNSPLHF. CDR3 bases: TGTGCCAGCAGCTTAGGACAGGCCTATAATTCACCCCTCCACTTT.

This chain links TRBV9 with TRBJ2-2, with D hard to call. There are 16 residues in the CDR3. V lost 0 bases and J lost 3, with 12 bases in between. Looked up from germline, CDR1 is SGDLS and CDR2 is YYNGEE. Here the CDR3 DNA reads TGTGCCAGCAGCGTAGATCTTCCTATAGACACCGGGGAGCTGTTTTTT. It codes for CASSVDLPIDTGELFF.

The chain carries TRBV13 and TRBJ2-2; D is unclear. The CDR3 totals 13 residues. Germline V lookup: CDR1 PRHDT, CDR2 FYEKMQ (reference sequence). Trimming took off 3 bases at V and 8 bases at J, with 10 bases between the two ends. Here the CDR3 reads CASSLTSGGELFF. CDR3 bases: TGTGCCAGCAGCTTGACTTCGGGTGGGGAGCTGTTTTTT. The full variable domain, rest sourced from reference TRBV13 and TRBJ2-2, is AAGVIQSPRHLIKEKRETATLKCYPIPRHDTVYWYQQGPGQDPQFLISFYEKMQSDKGSIPDRFSAQQFSDYHSELNMSSLELGDSALYFCASSLTSGGELFFGEGSRLTVL.

V and J are TRBV19 and TRBJ1-3; D ambiguous. Trimming shortened V by 7 bases and J by 9 bases, and 16 bases separated the two germline ends. The germline CDR1 and CDR2 sequences are LNHDA and SQIVND (reference sequence). This CDR3 spans 13 amino acids. CDR3 residues: CASTNYPLSTIYF. The CDR3 coding sequence is TGTGCCAGTACTAATTACCCCTTGTCCACCATATATTTT.